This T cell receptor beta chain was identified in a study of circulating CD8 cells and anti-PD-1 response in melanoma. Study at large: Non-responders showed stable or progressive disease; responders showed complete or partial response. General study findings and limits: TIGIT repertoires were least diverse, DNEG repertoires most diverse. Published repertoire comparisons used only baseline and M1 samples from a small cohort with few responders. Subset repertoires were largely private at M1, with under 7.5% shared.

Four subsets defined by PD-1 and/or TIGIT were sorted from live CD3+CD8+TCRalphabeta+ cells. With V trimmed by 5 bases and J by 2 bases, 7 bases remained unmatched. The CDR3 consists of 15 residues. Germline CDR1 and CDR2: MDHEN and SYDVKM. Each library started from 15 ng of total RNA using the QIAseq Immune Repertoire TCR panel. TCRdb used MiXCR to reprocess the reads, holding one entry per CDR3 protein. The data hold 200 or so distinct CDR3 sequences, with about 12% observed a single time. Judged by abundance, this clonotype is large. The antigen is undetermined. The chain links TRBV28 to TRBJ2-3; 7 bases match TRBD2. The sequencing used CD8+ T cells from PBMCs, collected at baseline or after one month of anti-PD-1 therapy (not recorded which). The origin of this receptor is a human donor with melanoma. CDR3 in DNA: TGTGCCAGCAGTGATGTGGGGGGGTACACAGATACGCAGTATTTT. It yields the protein CASSDVGGYTDTQYF.